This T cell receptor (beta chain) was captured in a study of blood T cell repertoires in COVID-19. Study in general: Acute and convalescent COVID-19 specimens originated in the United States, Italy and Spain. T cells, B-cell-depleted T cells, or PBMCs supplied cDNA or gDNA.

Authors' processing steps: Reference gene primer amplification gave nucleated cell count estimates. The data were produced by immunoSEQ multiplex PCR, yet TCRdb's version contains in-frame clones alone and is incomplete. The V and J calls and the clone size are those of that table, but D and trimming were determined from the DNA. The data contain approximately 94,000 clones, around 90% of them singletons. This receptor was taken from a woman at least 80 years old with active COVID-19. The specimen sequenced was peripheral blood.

CDR3 protein: CASSYRDYTYEQYF. Written as DNA, the CDR3 is TGTGCCAGCAGCTACAGGGACTACACCTACGAGCAGTACTTC. This rearrangement joins TRBV7-8 to TRBJ2-7; maybe TRBD2 (7 bases). Germline CDR1 reads SGHVS; CDR2 reads FQNEAQ. This CDR3 region has 14 residues. V was clipped by 4 bases and J by 2 bases, with 12 bases between them. The complete variable domain, with remaining parts taken from reference TRBV7-8 and TRBJ2-7, reads GAGVSQSPRYKVAKRGQDVALRCDPISGHVSLFWYQQALGQGPEFLTYFQNEAQLDKSGLPSDRFFAERPEGSVSTLKIQRTQQEDSAVYLCASSYRDYTYEQYFGPGTRLTVT.